The 26 T cell receptor beta chains reported below all come from one sample, sequenced in a study of technical replicates of blood from a handful of donors (TCRdb year 2017). Receptors were amplified or captured by the immunoSEQ multiplex PCR assay. TCRdb's version of the immuneACCESS table is confined to in-frame rearrangements and falls short of the full clone set. An unresolved V gene accounts for under half of the shortfall where checked; the remainder is of unknown origin. The sample records about 76,000 clones, 75% to 95% of which are singletons. The top ten hold 0.25% of the sample. The sample comprised T cells isolated from PBMCs. The source of these receptors is a human donor in good health.

The gene calls are TRBV5-5 and TRBJ2-7; 10 bases map to TRBD2. Per germline, CDR1 SGHKS and CDR2 YYEKEE (reference sequence). The CDR3 extends over 16 amino acids. V dropped 3 bases and J dropped 7; count of bases not matched to a gene: 13. The CDR3 region is CASSYHSGRLVIEQYF. In DNA, the CDR3 is TGTGCCAGCAGCTACCATAGCGGGAGGCTCGTCATTGAGCAGTACTTC.

V usage is TRBV2 and J usage is TRBJ1-1; D unresolved. Germline values: CDR1 SNHLY, CDR2 FYNNEI. Deletions cut 6 bases from V and 0 bases from J, with 11 bases between. This CDR3 contains 14 residues. For the CDR3, the DNA is TGTGCCAGCAGCCTTAACACTATGAACACTGAAGCTTTCTTT. It translates to CASSLNTMNTEAFF.

This chain connects TRBV7-2 to TRBJ1-2; D call uncertain. V was cut by 2 bases and J by 3 bases, with 7 bases left in between. There are 13 residues in the CDR3. CDR1 is SGHTA, CDR2 FQGNSA, per germline. CDR3 bases: TGTGCCAGCAGCTTAACGACTGACTATGGCTACACCTTC. The encoded protein is CASSLTTDYGYTF.

This clone was counted once. V gene TRBV13 combines with J gene TRBJ1-3; D call uncertain. This CDR3 comprises 14 residues. V gave up 6 bases and J gave up 6 bases, with 15 bases separating them. Germline V gives CDR1 PRHDT, CDR2 FYEKMQ (reference sequence). The CDR3 reads CASSLWAPENTIYF. The CDR3 DNA is TGTGCCAGCAGTCTCTGGGCCCCAGAAAACACCATATATTTT.

The chain couples TRBV13 to TRBJ2-7; 10 bases are shared with TRBD2. Germline values: CDR1 PRHDT, CDR2 FYEKMQ (reference sequence). The V segment lost 1 base and the J segment 3 bases; nucleotides outside the gene matches: 24. The CDR3 sequence is 22 residues long. The CDR3 nucleotides read TGTGCCAGCAGCTTAGTGGGGTTCGGAAGCGGGGGGGCCATGGGGGAGAACTACGAGCAGTACTTC. This gives the protein CASSLVGFGSGGAMGENYEQYF. Based on the CDR3 plus reference TRBV13 and TRBJ2-7, the full variable domain is AAGVIQSPRHLIKEKRETATLKCYPIPRHDTVYWYQQGPGQDPQFLISFYEKMQSDKGSIPDRFSAQQFSDYHSELNMSSLELGDSALYFCASSLVGFGSGGAMGENYEQYFGPGTRLTVT.

The chain links TRBV11-2 to TRBJ2-3; the match to TRBD2 covers 7 bases. Germline V gene lookup returns CDR1 SGHAT and CDR2 FQNNGV. The trim removed 4 bases at V and 0 bases at J, leaving 4 bases unmatched. The CDR3 sequence is 15 residues long. CDR3 loop: CASSSSGESTDTQYF. DNA of the CDR3: TGTGCCAGCAGCTCGAGCGGGGAAAGCACAGATACGCAGTATTTT. Full variable domain (rest looked up from reference TRBV11-2 and TRBJ2-3): EAGVAQSPRYKIIEKRQSVAFWCNPISGHATLYWYQQILGQGPKLLIQFQNNGVVDDSQLPKDRFSAERLKGVDSTLKIQPAKLEDSAVYLCASSSSGESTDTQYFGPGTRLTVL.

The V and J genes are TRBV9 and TRBJ2-3; 7 nucleotides agree with TRBD2. J lost 4 bases, V lost 0 bases, and 11 bases had no gene match. This CDR3 comprises 17 residues. From germline, CDR1 is SGDLS and CDR2 YYNGEE. The CDR3 here is CASSVEETSRVPDTQYF. DNA for the CDR3: TGTGCCAGCAGCGTAGAAGAGACTAGCAGGGTCCCAGATACGCAGTATTTT.

The chain joins TRBV28 to TRBJ2-5, with TRBD2 as a possible D gene (6 bases). V lost 6 bases to trimming and J lost 10 bases, with 24 bases between them. This CDR3 is 15 amino acids long. Germline lookup yields CDR1 MDHEN and CDR2 SYDVKM. CDR3 loop: CASSAGTAKRMGQYF. The CDR3 DNA sequence: TGTGCCAGCAGCGCCGGGACTGCCAAGAGAATGGGCCAGTACTTC.

This rearrangement joins TRBV7-9 to TRBJ2-1; no firm D call. Germline V gives CDR1 SEHNR, CDR2 FQNEAQ (reference sequence). The CDR3 is made up of 15 amino acids. The V end was cut by 9 bases, the J end by 0 bases, with 15 bases between. The CDR3: CARQPLLSSYNEQFF. CDR3 nucleotides: TGTGCCAGACAGCCCCTCTTGAGCTCCTACAATGAGCAGTTCTTC.

The V call is TRBV10-3, the J call TRBJ2-5, with D possibly TRBD1 on 5 matching bases. The germline gives CDR1 ENHRY, CDR2 SYGVKD. There are 13 residues in the CDR3. The V end was cut by 6 bases, the J end by 1 base, with 9 bases between. CDR3 protein: CAIRTDPQETQYF. The CDR3 DNA reads TGTGCCATCAGGACAGACCCCCAAGAGACCCAGTACTTC.

The chain links TRBV12-5 to TRBJ2-1, with 10 bases fitting TRBD2. Germline V gene sequence: CDR1 LGHNT, CDR2 FRNRAP. The CDR3 length is 18 residues. Trimming took 2 bases from V and 3 from J; bases not matched to a gene: 10. The CDR3 here is CASGLSPSGGFYYNEQFF. CDR3 in DNA: TGTGCTAGTGGTTTGTCCCCTAGCGGGGGTTTCTACTACAATGAGCAGTTCTTC.

The rearrangement uses TRBV5-1 and TRBJ1-1; D uncertain. Between the trimmed V and J ends, which lost 0 bases and 5 bases, there was a span of 11 bases. CDR3 length equals 14 residues. CDR1 and CDR2 from the germline V gene are SGHRS and YFSETQ. The CDR3 spells CASSLVEGVTEAFF. The DNA for the CDR3 is TGCGCCAGCAGCTTGGTTGAGGGTGTGACTGAAGCTTTCTTT.

The chain combines TRBV25-1 with TRBJ1-2; D is unresolved. V lost 7 bases, J lost 4 bases, and 13 bases lay in between. Per the germline V gene, CDR1 is MGHDK and CDR2 is SYGVNS. The CDR3 is 13 amino acids. The DNA for the CDR3 is TGTGCCAGCACTGGAGATTCGGGCTATGGCTACACCTTC. Its protein is CASTGDSGYGYTF.

This sequence joins TRBV28 and TRBJ2-5; no clear D gene. The CDR3 spans 13 residues. V lost 3 bases and J 4 bases, leaving 9 bases between the germline ends. The germline V gene has CDR1 MDHEN and CDR2 SYDVKM. The CDR3 region is CASSFSYGETQYF. Written as DNA, the CDR3 is TGTGCCAGCAGTTTTTCGTACGGAGAGACCCAGTACTTC.

The chain employs TRBV27 and TRBJ1-1, with 7 bases matching TRBD1. The V gene end was trimmed by 2 bases and the J gene end by 0 bases; junction bases not matched to a gene: 9. There are 17 residues in the CDR3. CDR1 is MNHEY and CDR2 is SMNVEV in the germline V gene (reference sequence). In DNA form, the CDR3 reads TGTGCCAGCAGTTTAGTGGGGACAGCGCCGATGAACACTGAAGCTTTCTTT. It codes for CASSLVGTAPMNTEAFF.

The rearrangement links TRBV27 to TRBJ2-7, with 7 nucleotides matching TRBD1. The V segment lost 3 bases and the J segment 0 bases; nucleotides outside the gene matches: 8. Germline assignment: CDR1 MNHEY and CDR2 SMNVEV (reference sequence). This CDR3 comprises 16 residues. In nucleotides, the CDR3 is TGTGCCAGCAGTTTCTCCGGGACAGCAATCTCCTACGAGCAGTACTTC. Protein sequence: CASSFSGTAISYEQYF.

This chain connects TRBV5-6 to TRBJ2-5; D unclear. CDR3 length equals 14 residues. V was shortened by 0 bases and J by 7 bases, with 13 bases between the two germline ends. Germline V gene sequence: CDR1 SGHDT, CDR2 YYEEEE. The chain's CDR3 is CASSLVSGRRTQYF. CDR3 nucleotides: TGTGCCAGCAGCTTGGTGTCTGGCAGGCGGACCCAGTACTTC.

This clone came up once. The chain is built from TRBV30 and TRBJ1-6, with a weak D call TRBD1 (5 bases). Germline V gene data show CDR1 as GTSNPN and CDR2 as SVGIG (reference sequence). V lost 5 bases to trimming and J lost 9 bases, with 14 bases between them. The CDR3 length is 13 residues. The DNA for the CDR3 is TGTGCCTGGCGGCCAGGGATCTTTTCACCCCTCCACTTT. It translates to CAWRPGIFSPLHF.

The rearrangement links TRBV14 to TRBJ2-1; TRBD1 matches at 8 bases. This CDR3 comprises 17 residues. V lost 3 bases to trimming and J lost 4 bases; unmatched junction nucleotides: 11. CDR1 is SGHDN and CDR2 is FVKESK in the germline V gene. This chain's CDR3 is CASSHLAQGARYNEQFF. The CDR3 bases are TGTGCCAGCAGCCACCTAGCCCAGGGGGCCAGATACAATGAGCAGTTCTTC.

The chain uses TRBV29-1 and TRBJ2-7; 8 positions match TRBD2. The ends lost 5 bases at V and 7 bases at J; junction bases unmatched: 10. In germline, CDR1 is SQVTM, CDR2 ANQGSEA. CDR3 length equals 13 residues. The CDR3 bases are TGCAGCGTTCGGGGACTAGTTCCCGGAGAGCAGTACTTC. Protein: CSVRGLVPGEQYF.

V is TRBV5-1 and J is TRBJ1-4; D uncertain. The CDR3 has 15 amino acids. V was trimmed by 4 bases and J by 3 bases, leaving 13 bases between them. The germline CDR1 and CDR2 sequences are SGHRS and YFSETQ. The CDR3 sequence is CASSLAPGSNEKLFF. In DNA form, the CDR3 reads TGCGCCAGCAGCCTAGCCCCCGGGTCTAATGAAAAACTGTTTTTT.

The chain recombines TRBV5-1 with TRBJ2-5; TRBD1 matches 7 bases. Trimming removed 0 bases from V and 2 bases from J; junction bases left unmatched: 1. Germline V CDR1 and CDR2: SGHRS, YFSETQ. The CDR3 contains 14 residues. This chain's CDR3 is CASSLGQGQETQYF. CDR3 DNA sequence: TGCGCCAGCAGCTTGGGACAGGGTCAAGAGACCCAGTACTTC.

The genes are TRBV19 and TRBJ1-2; 7 bases map to TRBD1. Germline trimming cut 3 bases from V and 1 base from J; bases unmatched to any gene: 5. The CDR3 loop spans 15 amino acids. Germline V gene lookup returns CDR1 LNHDA and CDR2 SQIVND (reference sequence). The CDR3 DNA sequence: TGTGCCAGTAGTATTTCCTCAGGGGGTAACTATGGCTACACCTTC. Protein product: CASSISSGGNYGYTF. The variable domain in full, with the rest retrieved from reference TRBV19 and TRBJ1-2, is DGGITQSPKYLFRKEGQNVTLSCEQNLNHDAMYWYRQDPGQGLRLIYYSQIVNDFQKGDIAEGYSVSREKKESFPLTVTSAQKNPTAFYLCASSISSGGNYGYTFGSGTRLTVV.

The rearrangement links TRBV6-1 to TRBJ2-7, with a weak D call TRBD2 (6 bases). From germline, CDR1 is MNHNS and CDR2 SASEGT. V was cut by 4 bases and J by 3 bases, with 7 bases left in between. The CDR3 is 12 amino acids. In DNA form, the CDR3 reads TGTGCCAGCAGTGTCGGGGGCTACGAGCAGTACTTC. Its translation: CASSVGGYEQYF.

The chain recombines TRBV14 with TRBJ2-1; D possibly corresponds to TRBD2 (6 bases). This CDR3 contains 16 residues. V was shortened by 4 bases and J by 5 bases, with 18 bases between the two germline ends. Germline V lookup: CDR1 SGHDN, CDR2 FVKESK. The CDR3, as DNA: TGTGCCAGCAGCCGTAGACTAGGCTTACGGAACAATGAGCAGTTCTTC. Its protein is CASSRRLGLRNNEQFF.

CDR3 sequence reads: CAISRDTGSTQYF. Here the CDR3 DNA reads TGTGCCATCAGTCGTGATACGGGGAGTACGCAGTATTTT. This chain joins TRBV10-3 and TRBJ2-3, with a weak D call TRBD2 (5 bases). CDR1 and CDR2 (germline): ENHRY, SYGVKD. The CDR3 is 13 amino acids. Trimming took 5 bases from V and 8 from J, leaving 14 bases between them.